Each of the 31 T cell receptor beta chains below was sequenced from the same sample in a study of T cell repertoires in cytomegalovirus infection. TCRdb itself ran the reads through MiXCR, one entry per CDR3 protein. The data contain some 300,000 distinct CDR3 sequences, roughly a sixth of them singletons. The sample taken for sequencing was PBMCs. These TCRs come from a human donor in good health (CMV status not recorded). Some clones in this sample may be carry-over from other donors' samples.

This clonotype showed up just a few times. V is TRBV20-1 and J is TRBJ1-6; possibly TRBD1 for D (5 bases). The germline V gene has CDR1 DFQATT and CDR2 SNEGSKA (reference sequence). V was trimmed by 0 bases and J by 2 bases, leaving 11 bases between them. The CDR3 covers 16 residues. Written as DNA, the CDR3 is TGCAGTGCTAGAGAAAGGGGTATGACCTATAATTCACCCCTCCACTTT. Translated: CSARERGMTYNSPLHF.

This clonotype was found a few times. The chain uses TRBV4-2 and TRBJ2-3; D ambiguous. This CDR3 has 13 amino acids. Germline V gives CDR1 LGHNA, CDR2 YNFKEQ. V shed 3 bases and J shed 3 bases, with 7 bases lying between them. CDR3 bases: TGTGCCAGCAGCCATGATATAACAGATACGCAGTATTTT. Protein product: CASSHDITDTQYF.

This rearrangement joins TRBV28 to TRBJ2-3, with TRBD2 identical over 7 bases. V was clipped by 8 bases and J by 4 bases; unmatched bases: 6. Per germline, CDR1 MDHEN and CDR2 SYDVKM. This CDR3 region has 13 residues. The CDR3 DNA sequence: TGTGCCAGCTGGCTGGGGGGGTCAGATACGCAGTATTTT. This sequence encodes CASWLGGSDTQYF.

The chain carries TRBV6-6 and TRBJ2-3, with 7 bases matching TRBD1. Germline trimming cut 5 bases from V and 1 base from J; bases unmatched to any gene: 9. The CDR3 runs 16 residues. The germline V gene encodes CDR1 MNHNY and CDR2 SVGAGI (reference sequence). CDR3 nucleotide sequence: TGTGCCAGCAGTCAAAGGGGGCCTGGGGGCACAGATACGCAGTATTTT. It yields the protein CASSQRGPGGTDTQYF.

This chain's CDR3 is CASSQARDRVFYTF. The DNA for the CDR3 is TGCGCCAGCAGCCAAGCGCGGGACAGGGTTTTCTACACCTTC. V is TRBV4-1 and J is TRBJ1-2; 9 positions agree with TRBD1. This CDR3 contains 14 residues. V lost 1 base, J lost 10 bases, and 7 bases stayed unmatched. Germline lookup yields CDR1 MGHRA and CDR2 YSYEKL.

The table lists this clonotype with a few counts. The chain recombines TRBV9 with TRBJ2-3; 10 positions agree with TRBD2. The CDR3 extends over 16 amino acids. Germline V lookup: CDR1 SGDLS, CDR2 YYNGEE. Unmatched junction bases numbered 9, after V lost 0 bases and J lost 8 bases. The CDR3 region is CASSVGGRLAGGTQYF. The CDR3 coding sequence is TGTGCCAGCAGCGTAGGGGGGAGACTAGCGGGCGGTACGCAGTATTTT.

This clonotype was seen a handful of times. This sequence joins TRBV5-8 and TRBJ1-6; 7 nucleotides match TRBD1. Germline V CDR1 and CDR2: SGHTS, YDEGEE. V lost 0 bases, J lost 9 bases, and 3 bases stayed unmatched. The CDR3 consists of 14 residues. The CDR3 nucleotides read TGTGCCAGCAGCTTGGGACAGGGTTTTTCACCCCTCCACTTT. The encoded protein is CASSLGQGFSPLHF.

Comment on this clonotype: Being one base from a much bigger clone, this may be a read error. DNA of the CDR3: TGTGCCAGCAGCCGACAGGGTTCCGCGGGCTCCTATAATTTACCCCTCCACTTT. Protein: CASSRQGSAGSYNLPLHF. V is TRBV5-5 and J is TRBJ1-6; 7 positions match TRBD1. CDR3 length equals 18 residues. Germline CDR1 is SGHKS and CDR2 is YYEKEE (reference sequence).

This clonotype was recorded at least ten times. V is TRBV7-2 and J is TRBJ1-1; TRBD1 matches 10 bases. Germline CDR1 SGHTA, CDR2 FQGNSA. Trimming cost V 5 bases and J 4 bases; bases outside gene matches: 4. The CDR3 is made up of 14 amino acids. The CDR3: CASSPWDRGTEAFF. Here the CDR3 DNA reads TGTGCCAGCAGCCCCTGGGACAGGGGCACTGAAGCTTTCTTT.

Notes on this clonotype: This may arise from a read error, as a much more abundant clone is one base away. J is TRBJ2-5 and V is TRBV7-2; the match to TRBD1 covers 7 bases. CDR3 length: 15 amino acids. From germline, CDR1 is SGHTA and CDR2 FQGNSA. Here the CDR3 reads CANSPTRPGQSTQYF. CDR3 nucleotide sequence: TGTGCCAACAGCCCCACTCGGCCGGGACAGTCGACCCAGTACTTC.

V and J are TRBV4-2 and TRBJ2-7, with D tentatively TRBD1 or TRBD2 (6 bases each). Germline V gene sequence: CDR1 LGHNA, CDR2 YNFKEQ. V was clipped by 1 base and J by 7 bases, with 14 bases between them. There are 14 residues in the CDR3. CDR3: CASSQVNREEEQYF. The CDR3 DNA sequence: TGTGCCAGCAGCCAAGTCAACAGGGAGGAAGAGCAGTACTTC.

This clonotype was counted ten times or more. The J gene is TRBJ1-5, the V gene TRBV12-3 or TRBV12-4, with TRBD1 as a possible D gene (5 bases). The germline V and J ends were trimmed by 6 bases and 4 bases, with 13 bases remaining between them. The CDR3 runs 14 residues. CDR3 loop: CASRAPGGNQPQHF. Written as DNA, the CDR3 is TGTGCCAGCAGAGCCCCGGGGGGGAATCAGCCCCAGCATTTT.

CDR3 loop: CSAAAETQYF. Written as DNA, the CDR3 is TGCAGTGCTGCCGCGGAGACCCAGTACTTC. The rearrangement uses TRBV20-1 and TRBJ2-5, with D hard to call. V was pared by 5 bases and J by 5 bases, with 6 bases between. Germline CDR1 DFQATT, CDR2 SNEGSKA (reference sequence). The CDR3 has 10 amino acids.

This chain joins TRBV5-4 and TRBJ1-2; a weak D match, TRBD1 (5 bases). The V and J ends lost 1 base and 8 bases respectively, with 12 bases between them. The CDR3 has 13 residues. Germline V gene lookup returns CDR1 SGHNT and CDR2 YYREEE (reference sequence). CDR3 residues: CASSLNWDLGYTF. In nucleotides, the CDR3 is TGTGCCAGCAGCTTGAATTGGGACTTGGGCTACACCTTC. Filled out from reference TRBV5-4 and TRBJ1-2, the complete variable domain reads ETGVTQSPTHLIKTRGQQVTLRCSSQSGHNTVSWYQQALGQGPQFIFQYYREEENGRGNFPPRFSGLQFPNYSSELNVNALELDDSALYLCASSLNWDLGYTFGSGTRLTVV.

The CDR3 here is CASSSDGGNEQFF. CDR3 in DNA: TGTGCCAGCAGTTCTGACGGGGGCAATGAGCAGTTCTTC. This chain uses TRBV6-1 with TRBJ2-1; D possibly corresponds to TRBD2 (6 bases). This CDR3 spans 13 amino acids. Per the germline V gene, CDR1 is MNHNS and CDR2 is SASEGT. V was cut by 5 bases and J by 6 bases, with 11 bases left in between.

This chain uses TRBV2 with TRBJ1-5; 8 nucleotides line up with TRBD1. Per germline, CDR1 SNHLY and CDR2 FYNNEI. With 10 bases clipped from V and 6 bases from J, the junction kept 8 bases outside the gene matches. The CDR3 extends over 13 amino acids. This CDR3 is CATADRASQPQHF. CDR3 nucleotide sequence: TGTGCCACTGCGGACAGGGCAAGTCAGCCCCAGCATTTT.

The chain combines TRBV9 with TRBJ2-2; TRBD1 aligns across 7 bases. The V gene end was trimmed by 4 bases and the J gene end by 3 bases; junction bases not matched to a gene: 9. CDR1 and CDR2 from the germline V gene are SGDLS and YYNGEE. The CDR3 consists of 16 residues. The DNA for the CDR3 is TGTGCCAGCAGCCCCCGGGACAGCGCGGACACCGGGGAGCTGTTTTTT. As protein: CASSPRDSADTGELFF.

The chain has TRBV7-2 and TRBJ2-7; D is perhaps TRBD2 (5 bases). With 7 bases removed from V and 6 bases from J, the gap between germline ends came to 13 bases. CDR1 SGHTA and CDR2 FQGNSA come from the germline V gene. The length of the CDR3 is 12 residues. The CDR3 sequence: CASTDYEAEQYF. The CDR3 DNA is TGTGCCAGCACTGACTACGAGGCCGAGCAGTACTTC.

The chain carries TRBV5-1 and TRBJ1-4; 9 nucleotides match TRBD1. The CDR3 length is 16 residues. V lost 4 bases to trimming and J lost 0 bases; unmatched junction nucleotides: 4. Germline-derived CDR1 and CDR2 are SGHRS and YFSETQ. The CDR3, as DNA: TGCGCCAGCAGCACGACAGGGGGAACAACTAATGAAAAACTGTTTTTT. This gives the protein CASSTTGGTTNEKLFF.

DNA of the CDR3: TGTGCCAGCTCAGAGACCGAGGGGAACACTGAAGCTTTCTTT. Its translation: CASSETEGNTEAFF. The rearrangement links TRBV18 to TRBJ1-1; D is ambiguous. V lost 5 bases and J lost 1, with 11 bases in between. Per germline, CDR1 KGHSH and CDR2 LQKENI. The CDR3 is 14 amino acids.

This chain links TRBV18 with TRBJ1-6, with a tentative D call TRBD1 (5 bases). V gave up 1 base and J gave up 7 bases, with 17 bases separating them. The CDR3 loop spans 17 amino acids. From germline, CDR1 is KGHSH and CDR2 LQKENI. This CDR3 reads CASSPRGRGIGNSPLHF. The CDR3 DNA follows: TGTGCCAGCTCACCACGAGGGAGGGGCATAGGCAATTCACCCCTCCACTTT.

In its sample, this clonotype was seen many times. CDR3 sequence (DNA): TGTGCCAGCAGCTTCCAAGGGGCTGGTGAGACCCAGTACTTC. This codes for CASSFQGAGETQYF. The V call is TRBV7-9, the J call TRBJ2-5; a possible D gene is TRBD1 (5 bases). The V end lost 3 bases, the J end lost 5 bases, and 13 bases lay between the germline ends. CDR1 and CDR2 (germline): SEHNR, FQNEAQ (reference sequence). This CDR3 contains 14 residues. Filled out from reference TRBV7-9 and TRBJ2-5, the complete variable domain reads DTGVSQNPRHKITKRGQNVTFRCDPISEHNRLYWYRQTLGQGPEFLTYFQNEAQLEKSRLLSDRFSAERPKGSFSTLEIQRTEQGDSAMYLCASSFQGAGETQYFGPGTRLLVL.

This clonotype occurred many times. The gene calls are TRBV5-6 and TRBJ2-5, with 12 bases fitting TRBD2. The V gene's germline CDR1 is SGHDT and CDR2 YYEEEE. V was clipped by 0 bases and J by 5 bases; unmatched bases: 2. The CDR3 runs to 15 residues. This chain's CDR3 is CASSLGTSGMETQYF. In DNA, the CDR3 is TGTGCCAGCAGCTTGGGGACTAGCGGGATGGAGACCCAGTACTTC.

This chain uses TRBV2 with TRBJ1-3, with unresolved D. The CDR3 is 19 residues long. V lost 3 bases and J 7 bases, leaving 28 bases between the germline ends. Germline-derived CDR1 and CDR2 are SNHLY and FYNNEI. The chain's CDR3 is CASSDPRTEPRSRSNTIYF. The CDR3 DNA reads TGTGCCAGCAGTGATCCCCGAACGGAGCCCCGTTCACGGTCGAACACCATATATTTT.

J is TRBJ1-5 and V is TRBV12-3 or TRBV12-4; D is perhaps TRBD1 (5 bases). The CDR3 loop spans 12 amino acids. V lost 6 bases, J lost 6 bases, and 9 bases lay in between. The CDR3 reads CASSPGFQPQHF. CDR3 nucleotide sequence: TGTGCCAGCAGCCCAGGGTTTCAGCCCCAGCATTTT.

This clonotype was observed a handful of times. The chain has TRBV19 and TRBJ2-1; D unclear. The germline gives CDR1 LNHDA, CDR2 SQIVND (reference sequence). V was pared by 3 bases and J by 0 bases, with 15 bases between. The CDR3 is 17 residues long. CDR3 in amino acids: CASSIRPKFGSYNEQFF. The CDR3 nucleotides read TGTGCCAGTAGTATTCGACCCAAGTTCGGCTCCTACAATGAGCAGTTCTTC.

This clonotype was observed a handful of times. This sequence joins TRBV7-2 and TRBJ2-1; 8 positions match TRBD2. The CDR3 extends over 17 amino acids. Germline loops: CDR1 SGHTA, CDR2 FQGNSA. V lost 5 bases to trimming and J lost 3 bases; unmatched junction nucleotides: 12. CDR3 loop: CASSINSGGALYNEQFF. CDR3 bases: TGTGCCAGCAGCATAAACTCCGGGGGGGCCCTCTACAATGAGCAGTTCTTC.

This clonotype was detected only once. The chain couples TRBV12-3 or TRBV12-4 to TRBJ2-3; 10 nucleotides match TRBD2. This CDR3 has 16 amino acids. Unmatched junction bases numbered 4, after V lost 1 base and J lost 3 bases. The CDR3 nucleotides are TGTGCCAGCAGTTTAGTGGTTAGCGGGGGGACAGATACGCAGTATTTT. Amino acids: CASSLVVSGGTDTQYF.

This clonotype has a count of ten or more. The V and J genes are TRBV12-3 or TRBV12-4 and TRBJ1-1; no reliable D call. The CDR3 sequence is 13 residues long. The germline V and J ends were trimmed by 5 bases and 0 bases, with 7 bases remaining between them. CDR3 nucleotides: TGTGCCAGCAGTAACCAAGTGAACACTGAAGCTTTCTTT. The encoded protein is CASSNQVNTEAFF.

This clonotype was seen many times. This rearrangement joins TRBV28 to TRBJ1-5; D gene uncertain. Germline loops: CDR1 MDHEN, CDR2 SYDVKM. The CDR3 has 16 residues. Deletions cut 2 bases from V and 0 bases from J, with 11 bases between. CDR3 nucleotide sequence: TGTGCCAGCAGTTTAGGGTCCGTTTATAGCAATCAGCCCCAGCATTTT. Translation: CASSLGSVYSNQPQHF.

This clonotype appeared many times. V gene TRBV18 combines with J gene TRBJ2-3, with TRBD1 as a possible D gene (6 bases). The CDR3 runs 15 residues. The germline CDR1 and CDR2 sequences are KGHSH and LQKENI. Trimming stripped 3 bases from V and 4 bases from J, with 14 bases between. The CDR3 bases are TGTGCCAGCTCACCCGGCACAGGGATAGCAGATACGCAGTATTTT. Translating it yields CASSPGTGIADTQYF.